This T cell receptor beta chain derives from a study of shared clonotypes between healthy human individuals. This table comes from immunoSEQ multiplex PCR, and its TCRdb copy is limited to in-frame clones, with some not included. The sample includes about 450,000 clones, 79% of them seen just once. The germline gives CDR1 MRHNA, CDR2 SNTAGT. Trimming removed 2 bases at V and 5 bases at J, with 10 bases between. This CDR3 contains 14 residues. The sample consisted of PBMCs. The chain recombines TRBV6-4 with TRBJ2-1, with D unresolved. This sequence was found in a woman aged 40 to 55 in good health. Some clones in this sample may be carry-over from other donors' samples. This CDR3 reads CASSDVLGNNEQFF. The CDR3 DNA follows: TGTGCCAGCAGTGACGTTCTGGGAAACAATGAGCAGTTCTTC.